Shown below are 32 T cell receptor beta chains from a single sample sequenced in a study of human T cells and chemical hapten exposure. Time point here: patch test 2, 6 weeks after DPC sensitization. Regarding treatment: therapeutic diphenylcyclopropenone sensitization with weekly scalp DPC. TCRdb re-called the RACE reads through MiXCR, storing one row per CDR3 protein. The table has fewer than 90,000 distinct CDR3 sequences, about 6.6% seen once. Specimen: whole blood, collected in connection with sensitization to the hapten diphenylcyclopropenone (DPC). The receptors come from a woman in her 30s with alopecia areata. Some clones in this sample may be carry-over from other donors' samples.

The table lists this clonotype with a few counts. The V gene is TRBV11-2, the J gene TRBJ2-3, with 9 positions matching TRBD1. Germline-derived CDR1 and CDR2 are SGHAT and FQNNGV. V dropped 5 bases and J dropped 1; count of bases not matched to a gene: 4. This CDR3 region has 15 residues. The CDR3 nucleotides read TGTGCCAGCAGCAAACAGGGGGCGGGCACAGATACGCAGTATTTT. Translating gives CASSKQGAGTDTQYF.

This clonotype was recorded at least ten times. The V gene is TRBV20-1, the J gene TRBJ1-4, with D possibly TRBD1 on 5 matching bases. From germline, CDR1 is DFQATT and CDR2 SNEGSKA (reference sequence). The CDR3 is made up of 13 amino acids. Trimming took off 6 bases at V and 8 bases at J, with 16 bases between the two ends. CDR3 protein: CSAGSGGREKLFF. The CDR3 bases are TGCAGTGCCGGCTCCGGGGGTAGAGAAAAACTGTTTTTT.

This clonotype was seen many times. This chain connects TRBV2 to TRBJ2-5; 8 bases are a match to TRBD1. J lost 2 bases, V lost 3 bases, and 8 bases had no gene match. The CDR3 loop spans 16 amino acids. Looked up from germline, CDR1 is SNHLY and CDR2 is FYNNEI. The CDR3 DNA reads as TGTGCCAGCAGTGAGACCGGGACAGGAAAGCAAGAGACCCAGTACTTC. The encoded protein is CASSETGTGKQETQYF.

This clonotype was observed many times. V gene TRBV27 combines with J gene TRBJ2-1; D is perhaps TRBD1 (9 bases). Germline V lookup: CDR1 MNHEY, CDR2 SMNVEV (reference sequence). This CDR3 has 15 amino acids. Trimming took 6 bases from V and 8 from J, leaving 20 bases between them. The CDR3 nucleotides are TGTGCCAGCAGCATAGCGGGACAGGGCAGCCATGAGCAGTTCTTC. Its translation: CASSIAGQGSHEQFF.

This clonotype was seen at least ten times. The chain carries TRBV6-1 and TRBJ2-6; D ambiguous. The CDR3 loop spans 12 amino acids. Germline V gene data show CDR1 as MNHNS and CDR2 as SASEGT. V lost 2 bases, J lost 9 bases, and 5 bases lay in between. DNA for the CDR3: TGTGCCAGCAGTGAATGGGTCAACGTCCTGACTTTC. This translates into CASSEWVNVLTF.

This clonotype was picked up many times. V usage is TRBV5-8 and J usage is TRBJ1-6, with D perhaps matching TRBD1 (6 bases). Between the trimmed V and J ends, which lost 0 bases and 8 bases, there was a span of 15 bases. CDR1 SGHTS and CDR2 YDEGEE come from the germline V gene. CDR3 length: 16 amino acids. DNA for the CDR3: TGTGCCAGCAGCTTGGGTGCGACAGGATGGGATTCACCCCTCCACTTT. Encoded protein: CASSLGATGWDSPLHF.

This clonotype has only a few counts. V usage is TRBV12-3 or TRBV12-4 and J usage is TRBJ1-1, with a possible D match to TRBD1 (6 bases). V was shortened by 6 bases and J by 5 bases, with 13 bases between the two germline ends. CDR3 size: 13 residues. The CDR3 is CASSIYRETEAFF. CDR3 in DNA: TGTGCCAGCAGCATCTACAGGGAAACTGAAGCTTTCTTT.

This clonotype showed up many times. The chain is built from TRBV12-3 or TRBV12-4 and TRBJ1-1, with unresolved D. V was cut by 5 bases and J by 6 bases, with 28 bases left in between. The CDR3 is 18 residues long. The CDR3 DNA follows: TGTGCCAGCAGTACCGCGCGGGGAGGTGGATACTACGAACCTGAAGCTTTCTTT. As protein: CASSTARGGGYYEPEAFF.

This clonotype was found a few times. This chain links TRBV6-2 or TRBV6-3 with TRBJ2-7; 12 nucleotides match TRBD2. Germline lookup yields CDR1 MNHEY and CDR2 SVGEGT. V shed 0 bases, J shed 4 bases, and the junction held 1 base outside the gene matches. The CDR3 covers 15 residues. DNA of the CDR3: TGTGCCAGCAGTTACTCGACTAGCGGGGGTTACGAGCAGTACTTC. This sequence encodes CASSYSTSGGYEQYF.

This clonotype was seen many times. The J gene is TRBJ1-4, the V gene TRBV11-2; 10 positions match TRBD1. The germline V gene encodes CDR1 SGHAT and CDR2 FQNNGV. Trimming at V came to 4 bases and at J to 3 bases, leaving 11 bases not matched to a gene. The CDR3 has 18 residues. The CDR3 DNA follows: TGTGCCAGCAGCTCCCGTATGGGACAGGGGTATTCTAATGAAAAACTGTTTTTT. As protein: CASSSRMGQGYSNEKLFF.

Only a few counts were recorded for this clonotype. This chain joins TRBV5-1 and TRBJ1-1; D is unclear. V was shortened by 0 bases and J by 13 bases, with 19 bases between the two germline ends. The CDR3 is made up of 14 amino acids. The V gene's germline CDR1 is SGHRS and CDR2 YFSETQ. The CDR3 spells CASSLEVGPFIYFF. The DNA of the CDR3 is TGCGCCAGCAGCTTGGAGGTTGGGCCGTTCATTTATTTCTTT.

The CDR3 region is CASSPRASEREQYF. CDR3 DNA sequence: TGTGCCAGCAGCCCTCGGGCCTCTGAGCGCGAGCAGTACTTC. J is TRBJ2-7 and V is TRBV6-5; D is unclear. This CDR3 has 14 residues. V was pared by 6 bases and J by 6 bases, with 18 bases between. Germline V gene data show CDR1 as MNHEY and CDR2 as SVGAGI.

This clonotype was picked up many times. The V and J genes are TRBV18 and TRBJ2-1; tentatively, D is TRBD2 (6 bases). V lost 5 bases and J 2 bases, leaving 13 bases between the germline ends. Germline loops: CDR1 KGHSH, CDR2 LQKENI. The CDR3 runs 15 residues. DNA of the CDR3: TGTGCCAGCTCAACCGGGACTCAGACCTACAATGAGCAGTTCTTC. Protein product: CASSTGTQTYNEQFF.

There are many counts of this clonotype. The V gene is TRBV6-5, the J gene TRBJ1-2; 7 nucleotides match TRBD1. Germline CDR1 and CDR2: MNHEY and SVGAGI. V shed 4 bases, J shed 2 bases, and the junction held 7 bases outside the gene matches. The CDR3 totals 15 residues. The CDR3 coding sequence is TGTGCCAGCAGTTCCCCCCGGGACAGCAACTATGGCTACACCTTC. This gives the protein CASSSPRDSNYGYTF.

CDR3 residues: CASSLESGTEAFF. The CDR3 bases are TGTGCCAGCAGCTTAGAATCAGGAACTGAAGCTTTCTTT. The chain links TRBV7-9 to TRBJ1-1; no firm D call. Trimming took 1 base from V and 5 from J, leaving 8 bases between them. CDR1 is SEHNR and CDR2 is FQNEAQ in the germline V gene (reference sequence). The CDR3 contains 13 residues. The full variable domain, in which reference TRBV7-9 and TRBJ1-1 provide the parts outside the CDR3, is DTGVSQNPRHKITKRGQNVTFRCDPISEHNRLYWYRQTLGQGPEFLTYFQNEAQLEKSRLLSDRFSAERPKGSFSTLEIQRTEQGDSAMYLCASSLESGTEAFFGQGTRLTVV.

The rearrangement joins TRBV12-3 or TRBV12-4 to TRBJ2-1, with 8 positions matching TRBD2. V shed 2 bases, J shed 11 bases, and the junction held 5 bases outside the gene matches. The CDR3 is 13 amino acids. The CDR3 DNA reads as TGTGCCAGCAGTTTAACGGAGCGGGGGCAGCAGTTCTTC. It specifies CASSLTERGQQFF.

This clonotype was seen only a few times. The genes are TRBV7-9 and TRBJ2-7, with D perhaps TRBD1 (7 bases). V lost 5 bases and J 6 bases, leaving 23 bases between the germline ends. The CDR3 consists of 16 residues. Germline-derived CDR1 and CDR2 are SEHNR and FQNEAQ (reference sequence). The CDR3 DNA reads TGTGCCAGCAGCCCTATAGGTGGAGGGGGCCCCGGCGAGCAGTACTTC. This translates into CASSPIGGGGPGEQYF. The full variable domain, completed using reference TRBV7-9 and TRBJ2-7, is DTGVSQNPRHKITKRGQNVTFRCDPISEHNRLYWYRQTLGQGPEFLTYFQNEAQLEKSRLLSDRFSAERPKGSFSTLEIQRTEQGDSAMYLCASSPIGGGGPGEQYFGPGTRLTVT.

CDR3 sequence: CASSQNTLGPPQHF. As DNA, the CDR3 is TGTGCCAGCAGCCAGAATACTTTGGGCCCGCCCCAGCATTTT. The chain carries TRBV3-1 and TRBJ1-5, with D unresolved. V shed 3 bases and J shed 9 bases, with 15 bases lying between them. CDR1 is LGHDT and CDR2 is YNNKEL in the germline V gene (reference sequence). CDR3 size: 14 residues.

This chain joins TRBV5-6 and TRBJ1-1, with D possibly matching TRBD1 (5 bases). The V and J ends lost 1 base and 6 bases respectively, with 16 bases between them. Germline assignment: CDR1 SGHDT and CDR2 YYEEEE. The CDR3 totals 15 residues. CDR3 in amino acids: CASSLRQGGFSEAFF. The CDR3 DNA reads TGTGCCAGCAGCTTGCGGCAGGGAGGTTTTTCTGAAGCTTTCTTT.

In its sample, this clonotype was seen many times. The chain combines TRBV12-5 with TRBJ2-7; no clear D gene. CDR1 and CDR2 from the germline V gene are LGHNT and FRNRAP. The CDR3 spans 13 residues. Trimming left V 5 bases short and J 2 bases short, with 10 bases between. The CDR3 protein is CASGRDTAYEQYF. CDR3 in DNA: TGTGCTAGTGGTCGCGACACTGCCTACGAGCAGTACTTC.

This clonotype showed up many times. The chain couples TRBV11-2 to TRBJ1-1; unclear D gene. Germline V lookup: CDR1 SGHAT, CDR2 FQNNGV. CDR3 length equals 13 residues. Trimming left V 0 bases short and J 4 bases short, with 6 bases between. CDR3 nucleotides: TGTGCCAGCAGCTTAGAGCTCCGCACTGAAGCTTTCTTT. Protein: CASSLELRTEAFF.

This clonotype appeared a few times. V usage is TRBV5-8 and J usage is TRBJ2-1; D is unresolved. The CDR3 covers 15 residues. V was cut by 4 bases and J by 6 bases, with 17 bases left in between. Germline loops: CDR1 SGHTS, CDR2 YDEGEE. The CDR3 is CASSPPLLEFNEQFF. The CDR3 bases are TGTGCCAGCAGCCCCCCCCTCTTAGAGTTCAATGAGCAGTTCTTC.

There are a few counts of this clonotype. The gene calls are TRBV6-6 and TRBJ1-2; 8 nucleotides agree with TRBD1. After removal of 11 bases from V and 4 bases from J, the junction contained 6 bases not matched to a gene. The CDR3 totals 12 residues. Germline V gene data show CDR1 as MNHNY and CDR2 as SVGAGI (reference sequence). Here the CDR3 DNA reads TGTGCCGGTACAGGGGGAGCCTATGGCTACACCTTC. This translates into CAGTGGAYGYTF.

V is TRBV10-3 and J is TRBJ2-3, with D maybe TRBD1 (5 bases). Looked up from germline, CDR1 is ENHRY and CDR2 is SYGVKD. This CDR3 has 16 amino acids. Trimming removed 2 bases from V and 2 bases from J, with 14 bases in between. The CDR3 spells CAISELGARDTDTQYF. The DNA for the CDR3 is TGTGCCATCAGTGAGCTAGGTGCCAGGGACACAGATACGCAGTATTTT.

In this sample, this clonotype turned up a few times. CDR3 loop: CASSLARLASEQFF. DNA of the CDR3: TGTGCCAGCAGCTTAGCCCGACTAGCTAGTGAGCAGTTCTTC. The chain carries TRBV11-2 and TRBJ2-1, with 7 bases lining up with TRBD2. Trimming took 1 base from V and 9 from J; bases not matched to a gene: 6. The CDR3 has 14 residues. Germline V CDR1 and CDR2: SGHAT, FQNNGV.

This clonotype was seen many times. This chain links TRBV7-9 with TRBJ1-2; 7 nucleotides line up with TRBD1. From germline, CDR1 is SEHNR and CDR2 FQNEAQ (reference sequence). V was pared by 2 bases and J by 3 bases, with 6 bases of the junction left unmatched. The CDR3 has 15 residues. CDR3 region: CASSLRLDRDYGYTF. CDR3 nucleotides: TGTGCCAGCAGCTTAAGGCTCGACAGGGACTATGGCTACACCTTC. Full variable domain (rest looked up from reference TRBV7-9 and TRBJ1-2): DTGVSQNPRHKITKRGQNVTFRCDPISEHNRLYWYRQTLGQGPEFLTYFQNEAQLEKSRLLSDRFSAERPKGSFSTLEIQRTEQGDSAMYLCASSLRLDRDYGYTFGSGTRLTVV.

This chain uses TRBV7-2 with TRBJ1-2; TRBD1 matches 8 bases. The junction had 9 bases not matched to a gene; V was cut back by 4 bases and J by 11 bases. The CDR3 totals 13 residues. Germline CDR1 SGHTA, CDR2 FQGNSA. CDR3 bases: TGTGCCAGCAGCTACGACAGGGGCAGTTATTACACCTTC. It specifies CASSYDRGSYYTF.

This clonotype was seen many times. The chain uses TRBV18 and TRBJ2-3; 7 nucleotides agree with TRBD1. The CDR3 loop spans 14 amino acids. Germline CDR1 reads KGHSH; CDR2 reads LQKENI. The junction had 4 bases not matched to a gene; V was cut back by 2 bases and J by 5 bases. The CDR3 coding sequence is TGTGCCAGCTCACCATCTACAGGGGTAGATACGCAGTATTTT. This codes for CASSPSTGVDTQYF.

This clonotype was detected many times. This chain joins TRBV5-1 and TRBJ2-7, with D perhaps assigned TRBD1 or TRBD2 (6 bases each). This CDR3 has 14 residues. V shed 3 bases and J shed 3 bases, with 13 bases lying between them. The V gene's germline CDR1 is SGHRS and CDR2 YFSETQ. The CDR3 region is CASSSGQTSYEQYF. CDR3 in DNA: TGCGCCAGCAGCTCCGGACAGACTAGCTACGAGCAGTACTTC.

This clonotype was observed at least ten times. V and J are TRBV9 and TRBJ2-5; TRBD2 aligns across 14 bases. This CDR3 has 15 amino acids. The junction had 2 bases not matched to a gene; V was cut back by 4 bases and J by 3 bases. Germline V lookup: CDR1 SGDLS, CDR2 YYNGEE. The CDR3 is CASSRGLAGEETQYF. CDR3 sequence (DNA): TGTGCCAGCAGCCGGGGACTAGCGGGGGAAGAGACCCAGTACTTC.

This clonotype was seen many times. The CDR3 protein is CASSKSGGVNEQFF. CDR3 nucleotides: TGTGCCAGCAGCAAAAGCGGGGGGGTCAATGAGCAGTTCTTC. The chain carries TRBV9 and TRBJ2-1; 10 bases are a match to TRBD2. With V trimmed by 4 bases and J by 6 bases, 4 bases remained unmatched. Germline values: CDR1 SGDLS, CDR2 YYNGEE. This CDR3 spans 14 amino acids.

The V call is TRBV18, the J call TRBJ1-1; D gene unclear. From germline, CDR1 is KGHSH and CDR2 LQKENI. This CDR3 comprises 13 residues. V was cut by 1 base and J by 5 bases, with 8 bases left in between. CDR3 region: CASSPLAQTEAFF. In nucleotides, the CDR3 is TGTGCCAGCTCACCACTGGCCCAAACTGAAGCTTTCTTT. The whole variable domain, remainder taken from reference TRBV18 and TRBJ1-1, is NAGVMQNPRHLVRRRGQEARLRCSPMKGHSHVYWYRQLPEEGLKFMVYLQKENIIDESGMPKERFSAEFPKEGPSILRIQQVVRGDSAAYFCASSPLAQTEAFFGQGTRLTVV.